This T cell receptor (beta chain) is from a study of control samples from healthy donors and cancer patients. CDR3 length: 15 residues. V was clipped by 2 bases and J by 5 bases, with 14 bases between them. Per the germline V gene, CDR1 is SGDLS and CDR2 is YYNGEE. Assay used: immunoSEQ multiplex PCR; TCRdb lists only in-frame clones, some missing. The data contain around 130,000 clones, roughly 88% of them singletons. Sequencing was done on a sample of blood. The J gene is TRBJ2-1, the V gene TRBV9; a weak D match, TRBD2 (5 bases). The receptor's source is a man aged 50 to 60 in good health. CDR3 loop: CASSVVPSPDNEQFF. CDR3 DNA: TGTGCCAGCAGCGTCGTTCCTAGCCCAGACAATGAGCAGTTCTTC.